The next 2 T cell receptor beta chains were all read from a single sample in a study of blood T cell repertoires in COVID-19. The table came from immunoSEQ multiplex PCR; TCRdb's copy has only in-frame clones and leaves some out. The sample has 200,000 to 300,000 clones, 90% seen once. What was sequenced was PBMCs or T cells enriched from blood (not recorded which). The receptors here all came from a man over 45 who had been exposed to COVID-19.

The rearrangement links TRBV3-1 (or the pseudogene TRBV3-2) to TRBJ1-4; D is unclear. Per the germline V gene, CDR1 is LGHDT and CDR2 is YNNKEL (reference sequence). CDR3 length equals 11 residues. The ends were cut back, 4 bases at V and 5 bases at J, with 2 bases in the middle. The CDR3, as DNA: TGTGCCAGCAGCCCGAATGAAAAACTGTTTTTT. Amino acids: CASSPNEKLFF.

The chain recombines TRBV19 with TRBJ1-6; D is possibly TRBD1 (5 bases). The V and J ends lost 2 bases and 4 bases respectively, with 12 bases between them. This CDR3 is 16 amino acids long. Germline-derived CDR1 and CDR2 are LNHDA and SQIVND (reference sequence). The chain's CDR3 is CASSISTGPYNSPLHF. DNA of the CDR3: TGTGCCAGTAGTATATCCACAGGACCTTATAATTCACCCCTCCACTTT.